Given below is one T cell receptor beta chain in context. Measured with immunoSEQ multiplex PCR; TCRdb has only the in-frame clones, and not every one. This table has 130,000 or so clones, 87% appearing once. The data belong to a study of control samples from healthy donors and cancer patients. V dropped 0 bases and J dropped 9 bases, with 15 bases sitting between them. The CDR3 spans 15 residues. The germline CDR1 and CDR2 sequences are LGHNA and YNFKEQ. Sequences were obtained from blood. This receptor was identified in a man younger than 45 in good health. V gene TRBV4-2 combines with J gene TRBJ2-1, with a possible D match to TRBD1 (6 bases). CDR3 region: CASSQDYQGRGEQFF. The CDR3 DNA reads TGTGCCAGCAGCCAAGATTATCAGGGGCGCGGTGAGCAGTTCTTC.